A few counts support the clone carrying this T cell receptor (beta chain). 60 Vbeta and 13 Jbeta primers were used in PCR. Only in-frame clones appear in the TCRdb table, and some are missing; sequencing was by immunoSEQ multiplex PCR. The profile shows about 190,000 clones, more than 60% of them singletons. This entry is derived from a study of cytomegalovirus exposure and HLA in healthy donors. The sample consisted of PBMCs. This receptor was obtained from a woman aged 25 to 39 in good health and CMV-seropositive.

The CDR3 DNA is TGCGCCAGCAGCCAGAGGGACAGGGTCGCTCGCTATGGCTACACCTTC. Its translation: CASSQRDRVARYGYTF. This chain connects TRBV4-3 to TRBJ1-2; 9 positions match TRBD1. Germline V gene data show CDR1 as LGHNA and CDR2 as YSLEER. The V and J ends lost 3 bases and 4 bases, in that order; junction bases with no gene match: 9. The CDR3 is made up of 16 amino acids.